The next 30 T cell receptor beta chains were all read from a single sample in a study of OX40 agonist ivuxolimab in advanced cancers. Library method: the immunoSEQ multiplex PCR assay. This is the immuneACCESS table as TCRdb keeps it, with only in-frame sequences that have V and J called. A part of the clones is gone; compared with another copy, unresolved V genes explain less than half, and the rest is unexplained. This sample lists 100,000 to 120,000 clones; approximately 89% were detected once. The ten most abundant clones make up 0.27% of the sample. Material: CD4+ or CD8+ T cells sorted from blood, obtained in a trial of the OX40 agonist ivuxolimab. These receptors all stem from an adult with an advanced solid tumor such as melanoma, head and neck, liver or kidney cancer.

The chain combines TRBV6-6 with TRBJ1-1; D is perhaps TRBD1 (6 bases). Deletions cut 8 bases from V and 1 base from J, with 11 bases between. The length of the CDR3 is 13 residues. CDR1 MNHNY and CDR2 SVGAGI come from the germline V gene (reference sequence). The CDR3 sequence is CASLRGRNTEAFF. In nucleotides, the CDR3 is TGTGCCAGCCTCCGGGGGCGGAACACTGAAGCTTTCTTT.

The chain has TRBV6-1 and TRBJ1-1; D remains ambiguous. The CDR3 totals 14 residues. Trimming left V 1 base short and J 3 bases short, with 9 bases between. CDR1 and CDR2 (germline): MNHNS, SASEGT. CDR3 sequence (DNA): TGTGCCAGCAGTGAAGAGCTTCGGGACACTGAAGCTTTCTTT. Amino acids: CASSEELRDTEAFF.

The chain carries TRBV7-3 and TRBJ2-2; D remains ambiguous. CDR3 length: 13 amino acids. Germline loops: CDR1 SGHTA, CDR2 FQGTGA. V was cut by 2 bases and J by 10 bases, with 11 bases left in between. DNA for the CDR3: TGTGCCAGCAGCTTATACCCCGACTCGGAGCTGTTTTTT. It encodes CASSLYPDSELFF. Full variable domain (outside the CDR3, taken from reference TRBV7-3 and TRBJ2-2): GAGVSQTPSNKVTEKGKYVELRCDPISGHTALYWYRQSLGQGPEFLIYFQGTGAADDSGLPNDRFFAVRPEGSVSTLKIQRTERGDSAVYLCASSLYPDSELFFGEGSRLTVL.

The J gene is TRBJ1-1, the V gene TRBV9; 7 nucleotides agree with TRBD1. The germline V gene has CDR1 SGDLS and CDR2 YYNGEE. Losses at the gene ends were 3 bases for V and 0 bases for J; bases not matched to a gene: 2. CDR3 length: 14 residues. DNA for the CDR3: TGTGCCAGCAGCGCGGACAGGCTGAACACTGAAGCTTTCTTT. Its translation: CASSADRLNTEAFF.

DNA of the CDR3: TGTGCCTGGAGTGCAATTTGGGGAGGGGGGGCTCCCTCCGGGGAGACCCAGTACTTC. Translated: CAWSAIWGGGAPSGETQYF. This chain uses TRBV30 with TRBJ2-5; D might be TRBD2 (7 bases). This CDR3 is 19 amino acids long. V was clipped by 1 base and J by 5 bases, with 29 bases between them. Germline V gives CDR1 GTSNPN, CDR2 SVGIG (reference sequence).

The chain recombines TRBV29-1 with TRBJ1-2; no clear D. Per the germline V gene, CDR1 is SQVTM and CDR2 is ANQGSEA. Trimming cost V 3 bases and J 6 bases, with 14 bases left between them. This CDR3 region has 13 residues. The CDR3 sequence: CSVEGSGWNGYTF. The DNA of the CDR3 is TGCAGCGTTGAGGGGTCTGGGTGGAATGGCTACACCTTC.

This chain uses TRBV19 with TRBJ2-1; 7 bases are shared with TRBD1. The CDR3 contains 15 residues. V lost 5 bases, J lost 4 bases, and 8 bases stayed unmatched. Germline values: CDR1 LNHDA, CDR2 SQIVND (reference sequence). The CDR3 DNA follows: TGTGCCAGTAGTCCCCGGGACAGCCATTACAATGAGCAGTTCTTC. Protein: CASSPRDSHYNEQFF.

The gene calls are TRBV28 and TRBJ2-7, with 11 bases that match TRBD1. The CDR3 spans 17 residues. V shed 2 bases and J 3 bases; nucleotides not matched to a gene: 9. CDR1 and CDR2 from the germline V gene are MDHEN and SYDVKM. The CDR3 loop is CASSLNQWTGGLYEQYF. The CDR3 DNA is TGTGCCAGCAGTTTAAATCAATGGACAGGGGGCCTCTACGAGCAGTACTTC.

V gene TRBV6-1 combines with J gene TRBJ2-4; 9 bases line up with TRBD2. J lost 6 bases, V lost 7 bases, and 7 bases had no gene match. CDR1 and CDR2 (germline): MNHNS, SASEGT. The CDR3 has 14 residues. The CDR3 spells CASTTSGRINIQYF. CDR3 in DNA: TGTGCCAGCACGACAAGCGGGAGGATAAACATTCAGTACTTC.

This clone is a singleton in its sample. The genes are TRBV9 and TRBJ1-1; possibly TRBD1 for D (6 bases). The CDR3 consists of 14 residues. Germline V gives CDR1 SGDLS, CDR2 YYNGEE. The V gene lost 1 base and the J gene lost 6 bases, with 13 bases spanning the gap. The CDR3 nucleotides are TGTGCCAGCAGCGTAAGACAGGATTCCCCTGAAGCTTTCTTT. Translated, it gives CASSVRQDSPEAFF.

This clone was observed once. The chain carries TRBV30 and TRBJ2-4, with D perhaps TRBD2 (5 bases). Germline CDR1 is GTSNPN and CDR2 is SVGIG (reference sequence). V lost 7 bases and J 3 bases, leaving 13 bases between the germline ends. The CDR3 covers 13 residues. CDR3 bases: TGTGCCTCAACCGGCGCGGGCAAAAACATTCAGTACTTC. Translated, it gives CASTGAGKNIQYF.

V usage is TRBV6-1 and J usage is TRBJ1-1; D is unclear. The CDR3 is 11 amino acids. The germline gives CDR1 MNHNS, CDR2 SASEGT. Between the trimmed V and J ends, which lost 7 bases and 1 base, there was a span of 4 bases. Here the CDR3 reads CASKGNTEAFF. The CDR3 DNA is TGTGCCAGCAAGGGGAACACTGAAGCTTTCTTT.

The genes are TRBV18 and TRBJ1-4; 12 bases are shared with TRBD1. Germline V CDR1 and CDR2: KGHSH, LQKENI. With 3 bases clipped from V and 8 bases from J, the junction kept 16 bases outside the gene matches. This CDR3 is built from 19 residues. The CDR3: CASSPISPGTGGAEEKLFF. As DNA, the CDR3 is TGTGCCAGCTCACCGATTAGTCCCGGGACAGGGGGCGCAGAGGAAAAACTGTTTTTT.

This chain joins TRBV4-3 and TRBJ1-3; D is uncertain. The germline V gene encodes CDR1 LGHNA and CDR2 YSLEER. The CDR3 loop spans 18 amino acids. V lost 0 bases, J lost 0 bases, and 15 bases lay in between. CDR3 sequence: CASSQDRSDPSSGNTIYF. CDR3 DNA sequence: TGCGCCAGCAGCCAAGATAGGTCGGACCCAAGCTCTGGAAACACCATATATTTT.

The chain links TRBV19 to TRBJ1-2; 7 bases are shared with TRBD1. V dropped 3 bases and J dropped 5; count of bases not matched to a gene: 6. The CDR3 sequence is 14 residues long. Germline loops: CDR1 LNHDA, CDR2 SQIVND (reference sequence). In DNA, the CDR3 is TGTGCCAGTAGTATGGGACAGTTTGGTTATGGCTACACCTTC. Its protein is CASSMGQFGYGYTF.

The gene calls are TRBV5-6 and TRBJ2-3; no definite D call. Germline CDR1 reads SGHDT; CDR2 reads YYEEEE. There are 13 residues in the CDR3. Trimming stripped 4 bases from V and 3 bases from J, with 9 bases between. The CDR3 DNA reads TGTGCCAGCAGCCCCGCTCCGACAGATACGCAGTATTTT. Its translation: CASSPAPTDTQYF. Using reference TRBV5-6 and TRBJ2-3 for the parts outside the CDR3, the full variable domain is DAGVTQSPTHLIKTRGQQVTLRCSPKSGHDTVSWYQQALGQGPQFIFQYYEEEERQRGNFPDRFSGHQFPNYSSELNVNALLLGDSALYLCASSPAPTDTQYFGPGTRLTVL.

In DNA, the CDR3 is TGTGCCAGCAACCCGGGGGGCAAGGTCTATGGCTACACCTTC. Translating it yields CASNPGGKVYGYTF. The J gene is TRBJ1-2, the V gene TRBV5-6; D may be TRBD1 (6 bases). CDR1 SGHDT and CDR2 YYEEEE come from the germline V gene. This CDR3 has 14 residues. Trimming stripped 6 bases from V and 4 bases from J, with 16 bases between.

The V and J genes are TRBV4-3 and TRBJ2-7, with 9 nucleotides matching TRBD1. This CDR3 has 15 residues. After removal of 0 bases from V and 5 bases from J, the junction contained 5 bases not matched to a gene. The V gene's germline CDR1 is LGHNA and CDR2 YSLEER. CDR3 bases: TGCGCCAGCAGCCAAGAAAGGGACAGGGTACACGAGCAGTACTTC. Residues: CASSQERDRVHEQYF.

V is TRBV7-9 and J is TRBJ1-4; maybe TRBD1 (6 bases). V was trimmed by 4 bases and J by 5 bases, leaving 14 bases between them. Germline V CDR1 and CDR2: SEHNR, FQNEAQ (reference sequence). The CDR3 totals 15 residues. CDR3 sequence: CASSSAGTMNEKLFF. The CDR3 bases are TGTGCCAGCAGCTCTGCCGGGACAATGAATGAAAAACTGTTTTTT.

The rearrangement links TRBV11-2 to TRBJ1-2; a possible D gene is TRBD1 (6 bases). This CDR3 is built from 14 residues. V lost 4 bases and J lost 8, with 17 bases in between. The germline gives CDR1 SGHAT, CDR2 FQNNGV. The CDR3: CASSSPRGQGGYTF. The DNA for the CDR3 is TGTGCCAGCAGCTCCCCTCGGGGTCAGGGGGGCTACACCTTC.

This rearrangement joins TRBV30 to TRBJ1-1; D possibly corresponds to TRBD1 (5 bases). Trimming shortened V by 0 bases and J by 2 bases, and 19 bases separated the two germline ends. CDR3 length: 17 residues. Germline V CDR1 and CDR2: GTSNPN, SVGIG (reference sequence). This chain's CDR3 is CAWSVINPQRGNTEAFF. The CDR3 bases are TGTGCCTGGAGTGTAATAAATCCTCAAAGGGGCAACACTGAAGCTTTCTTT.

This clone is a singleton in its sample. The chain is built from TRBV7-2 and TRBJ2-1; possibly TRBD1 for D (6 bases). Germline V gene data show CDR1 as SGHTA and CDR2 as FQGNSA. V was trimmed by 8 bases and J by 6 bases, leaving 14 bases between them. The CDR3 has 13 amino acids. The CDR3 is CASSTQGSNEQFF. The CDR3 nucleotides are TGTGCCAGCTCTACGCAGGGGAGCAATGAGCAGTTCTTC. Together with reference TRBV7-2 and TRBJ2-1, the CDR3 gives the full variable domain: GAGVSQSPSNKVTEKGKDVELRCDPISGHTALYWYRQSLGQGLEFLIYFQGNSAPDKSGLPSDRFSAERTGGSVSTLTIQRTQQEDSAVYLCASSTQGSNEQFFGPGTRLTVL.

The V call is TRBV30, the J call TRBJ1-1, with D hard to call. This CDR3 is 14 amino acids long. Germline V gene lookup returns CDR1 GTSNPN and CDR2 SVGIG (reference sequence). V was trimmed by 1 base and J by 4 bases, leaving 13 bases between them. The CDR3 here is CAWSDGGQTTEAFF. CDR3 sequence (DNA): TGTGCCTGGAGTGACGGTGGCCAGACCACTGAAGCTTTCTTT. Full variable domain (remainder filled in from reference TRBV30 and TRBJ1-1): SQTIHQWPATLVQPVGSPLSLECTVEGTSNPNLYWYRQAAGRGLQLLFYSVGIGQISSEVPQNLSASRPQDRQFILSSKKLLLSDSGFYLCAWSDGGQTTEAFFGQGTRLTVV.

Turning to this clone: The junction shows a germline mismatch at one end, possibly a read error. This chain links TRBV27 with TRBJ2-1, with 11 bases lining up with TRBD2. The germline V gene has CDR1 MNHEY and CDR2 SMNVEV (reference sequence). The CDR3 covers 14 residues. CDR3 DNA: TGTGCCAGCAATTTAGCGGGAGGGGGCAATGAGCAGTTCTTC. It translates to CASNLAGGGNEQFF.

The V call is TRBV18, the J call TRBJ2-7; 8 bases are shared with TRBD1. The length of the CDR3 is 15 residues. Germline assignment: CDR1 KGHSH and CDR2 LQKENI. V lost 3 bases and J lost 3; bases outside the gene matches: 7. As DNA, the CDR3 is TGTGCCAGCTCACCCCGCGGAACAGGGGGCTACGAGCAGTACTTC. Protein sequence: CASSPRGTGGYEQYF. Variable domain in full (rest from reference TRBV18 and TRBJ2-7): NAGVMQNPRHLVRRRGQEARLRCSPMKGHSHVYWYRQLPEEGLKFMVYLQKENIIDESGMPKERFSAEFPKEGPSILRIQQVVRGDSAAYFCASSPRGTGGYEQYFGPGTRLTVT.

This rearrangement joins TRBV14 to TRBJ2-7; D might be TRBD1 (6 bases). Per the germline V gene, CDR1 is SGHDN and CDR2 is FVKESK. This CDR3 has 18 residues. V lost 4 bases to trimming and J lost 2 bases, with 24 bases between them. In DNA, the CDR3 is TGTGCCAGCAGCCCATCCCAGGGCGAGCAGGGGAGTCCCTACGAGCAGTACTTC. It translates to CASSPSQGEQGSPYEQYF.

The chain is built from TRBV5-4 and TRBJ2-5; D is unclear. V dropped 0 bases and J dropped 2 bases, with 14 bases sitting between them. The CDR3 has 16 residues. Germline V gene data show CDR1 as SGHNT and CDR2 as YYREEE (reference sequence). The CDR3 protein is CASSLDPRSSQETQYF. The CDR3, as DNA: TGTGCCAGCAGCTTGGACCCCCGGTCGTCTCAAGAGACCCAGTACTTC.

This clone has only one observation. The chain combines TRBV28 with TRBJ1-1; D ambiguous. V lost 2 bases and J 3 bases, leaving 4 bases between the germline ends. In germline, CDR1 is MDHEN, CDR2 SYDVKM. This CDR3 region has 12 residues. In nucleotides, the CDR3 is TGTGCCAGCAGTTTACAGTACACTGAAGCTTTCTTT. This encodes CASSLQYTEAFF.

This rearrangement joins TRBV13 to TRBJ2-1; D gene ambiguous. CDR1 and CDR2 from the germline V gene are PRHDT and FYEKMQ (reference sequence). V lost 3 bases and J 6 bases, leaving 15 bases between the germline ends. The CDR3 sequence is 15 residues long. The CDR3 nucleotides read TGTGCCAGCAGCTTTAACTCAAATGGGGTCAATGAGCAGTTCTTC. It encodes CASSFNSNGVNEQFF. The complete variable domain, with remaining parts taken from reference TRBV13 and TRBJ2-1, reads AAGVIQSPRHLIKEKRETATLKCYPIPRHDTVYWYQQGPGQDPQFLISFYEKMQSDKGSIPDRFSAQQFSDYHSELNMSSLELGDSALYFCASSFNSNGVNEQFFGPGTRLTVL.

The chain employs TRBV27 and TRBJ1-2; tentative D call: TRBD1 (6 bases). Looked up from germline, CDR1 is MNHEY and CDR2 is SMNVEV (reference sequence). V was shortened by 6 bases and J by 8 bases, with 19 bases between the two germline ends. The CDR3 is made up of 14 amino acids. The CDR3 spells CASSHGTPMGGYTF. In DNA, the CDR3 is TGTGCCAGCAGCCACGGGACACCAATGGGGGGCTACACCTTC.